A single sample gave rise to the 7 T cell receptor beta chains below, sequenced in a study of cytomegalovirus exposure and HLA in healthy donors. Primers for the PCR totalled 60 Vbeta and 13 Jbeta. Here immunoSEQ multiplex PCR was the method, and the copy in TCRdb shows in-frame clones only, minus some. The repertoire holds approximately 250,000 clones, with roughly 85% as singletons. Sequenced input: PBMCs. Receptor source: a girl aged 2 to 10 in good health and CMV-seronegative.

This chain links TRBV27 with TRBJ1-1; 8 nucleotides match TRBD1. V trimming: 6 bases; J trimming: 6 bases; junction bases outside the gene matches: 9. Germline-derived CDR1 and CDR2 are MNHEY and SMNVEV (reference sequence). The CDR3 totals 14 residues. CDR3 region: CASRWGDRGSEAFF. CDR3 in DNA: TGTGCCAGCAGGTGGGGAGACAGGGGATCTGAAGCTTTCTTT.

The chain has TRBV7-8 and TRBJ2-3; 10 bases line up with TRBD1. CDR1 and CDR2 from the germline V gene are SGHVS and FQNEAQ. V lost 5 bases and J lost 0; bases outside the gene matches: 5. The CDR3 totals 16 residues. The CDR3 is CASSKGQGLSTDTQYF. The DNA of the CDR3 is TGTGCCAGCAGCAAGGGACAGGGGTTAAGCACAGATACGCAGTATTTT.

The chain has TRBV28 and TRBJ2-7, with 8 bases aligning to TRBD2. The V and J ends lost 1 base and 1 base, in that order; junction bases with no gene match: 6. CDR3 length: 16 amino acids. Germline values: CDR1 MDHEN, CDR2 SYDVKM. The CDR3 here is CASSLLGRGGSYEQYF. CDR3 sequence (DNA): TGTGCCAGCAGTTTATTAGGACGCGGGGGGTCCTACGAGCAGTACTTC.

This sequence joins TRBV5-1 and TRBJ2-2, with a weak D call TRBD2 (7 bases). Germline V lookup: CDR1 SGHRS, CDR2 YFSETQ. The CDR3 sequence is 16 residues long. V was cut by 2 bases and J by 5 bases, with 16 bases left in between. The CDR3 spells CASSFYSGDTTGELFF. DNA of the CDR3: TGCGCCAGCAGCTTTTACAGCGGGGACACTACCGGGGAGCTGTTTTTT. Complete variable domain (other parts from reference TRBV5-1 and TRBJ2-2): KAGVTQTPRYLIKTRGQQVTLSCSPISGHRSVSWYQQTPGQGLQFLFEYFSETQRNKGNFPGRFSGRQFSNSRSEMNVSTLELGDSALYLCASSFYSGDTTGELFFGEGSRLTVL.

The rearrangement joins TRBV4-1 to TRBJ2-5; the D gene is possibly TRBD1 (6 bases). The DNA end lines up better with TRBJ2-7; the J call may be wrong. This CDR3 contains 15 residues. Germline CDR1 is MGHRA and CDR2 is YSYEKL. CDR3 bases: TGCGCCAGCAGCCAAGAGGGTCCAGGGGCCTACGAGCAGTACTTC. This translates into CASSQEGPGAYEQYF.

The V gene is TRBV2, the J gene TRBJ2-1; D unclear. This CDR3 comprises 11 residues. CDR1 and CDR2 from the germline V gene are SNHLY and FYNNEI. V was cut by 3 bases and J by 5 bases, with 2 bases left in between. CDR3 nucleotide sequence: TGTGCCAGCAGTGACGACAATGAGCAGTTCTTC. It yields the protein CASSDDNEQFF.

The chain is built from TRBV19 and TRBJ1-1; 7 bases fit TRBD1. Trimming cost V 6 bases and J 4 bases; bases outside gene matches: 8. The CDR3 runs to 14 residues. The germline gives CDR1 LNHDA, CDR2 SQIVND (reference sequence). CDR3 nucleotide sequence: TGTGCCAGTAGCCGCACAGGGGCGGGCACTGAAGCTTTCTTT. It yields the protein CASSRTGAGTEAFF.